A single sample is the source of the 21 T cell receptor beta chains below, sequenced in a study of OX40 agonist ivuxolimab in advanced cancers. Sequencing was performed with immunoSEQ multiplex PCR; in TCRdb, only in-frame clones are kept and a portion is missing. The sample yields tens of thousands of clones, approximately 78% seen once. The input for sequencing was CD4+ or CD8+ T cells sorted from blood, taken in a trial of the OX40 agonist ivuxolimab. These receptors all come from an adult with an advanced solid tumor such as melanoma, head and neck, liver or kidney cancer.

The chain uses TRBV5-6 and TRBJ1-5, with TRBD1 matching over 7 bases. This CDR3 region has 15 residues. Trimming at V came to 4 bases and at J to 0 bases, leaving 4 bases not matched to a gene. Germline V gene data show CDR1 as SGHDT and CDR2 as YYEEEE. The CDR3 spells CASSLGGYSNQPQHF. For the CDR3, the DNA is TGTGCCAGCAGCCTAGGGGGCTATAGCAATCAGCCCCAGCATTTT.

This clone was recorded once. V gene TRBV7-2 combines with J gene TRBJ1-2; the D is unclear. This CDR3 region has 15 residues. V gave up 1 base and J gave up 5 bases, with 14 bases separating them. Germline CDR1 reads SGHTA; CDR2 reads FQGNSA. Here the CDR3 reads CASSLGPGEGYGYTF. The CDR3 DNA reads TGTGCCAGCAGCTTAGGACCTGGGGAAGGGTATGGCTACACCTTC.

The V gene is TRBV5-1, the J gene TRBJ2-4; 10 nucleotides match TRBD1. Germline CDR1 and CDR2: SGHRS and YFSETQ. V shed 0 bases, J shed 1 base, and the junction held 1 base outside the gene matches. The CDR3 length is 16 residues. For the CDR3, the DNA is TGCGCCAGCAGCTTGGGGACAGGGGGTGCCAAAAACATTCAGTACTTC. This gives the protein CASSLGTGGAKNIQYF.

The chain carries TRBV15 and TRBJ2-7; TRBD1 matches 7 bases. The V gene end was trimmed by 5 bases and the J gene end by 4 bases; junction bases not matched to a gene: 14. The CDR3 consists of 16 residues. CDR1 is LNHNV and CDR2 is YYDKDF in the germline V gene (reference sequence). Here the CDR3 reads CATSRTERQGGYEQYF. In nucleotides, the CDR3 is TGTGCCACCAGCCGAACTGAACGACAGGGTGGGTACGAGCAGTACTTC.

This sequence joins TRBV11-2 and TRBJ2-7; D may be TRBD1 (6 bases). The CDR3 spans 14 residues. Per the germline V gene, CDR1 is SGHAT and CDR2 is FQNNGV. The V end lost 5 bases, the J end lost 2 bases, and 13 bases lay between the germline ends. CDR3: CASSILQGAYEQYF. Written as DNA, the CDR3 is TGTGCCAGCAGCATATTACAGGGTGCCTACGAGCAGTACTTC.

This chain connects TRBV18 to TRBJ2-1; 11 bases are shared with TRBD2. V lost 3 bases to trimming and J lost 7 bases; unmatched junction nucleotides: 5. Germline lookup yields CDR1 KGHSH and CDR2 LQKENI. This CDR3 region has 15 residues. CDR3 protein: CASSPSGGAQNEQFF. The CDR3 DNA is TGTGCCAGCTCACCTAGCGGGGGGGCCCAGAATGAGCAGTTCTTC.

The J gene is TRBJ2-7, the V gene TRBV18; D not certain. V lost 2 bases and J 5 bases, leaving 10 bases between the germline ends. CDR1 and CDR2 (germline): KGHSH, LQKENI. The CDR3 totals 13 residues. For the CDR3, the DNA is TGTGCCAGCTCACCAGAGCTACTGGACGAGCAGTACTTC. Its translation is CASSPELLDEQYF.

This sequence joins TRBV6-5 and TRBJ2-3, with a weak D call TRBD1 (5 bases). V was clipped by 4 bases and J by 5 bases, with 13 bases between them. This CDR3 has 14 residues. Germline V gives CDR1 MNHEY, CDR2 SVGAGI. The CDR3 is CASSWRQIQDTQYF. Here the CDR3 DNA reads TGTGCCAGCAGTTGGCGACAGATACAAGATACGCAGTATTTT.

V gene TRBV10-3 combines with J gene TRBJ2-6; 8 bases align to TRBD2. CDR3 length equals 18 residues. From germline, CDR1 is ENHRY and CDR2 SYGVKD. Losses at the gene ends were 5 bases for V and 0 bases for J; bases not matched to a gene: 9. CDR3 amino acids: CAISTSSGVSSGANVLTF. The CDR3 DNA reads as TGTGCCATCAGTACGAGTAGCGGGGTCAGCTCTGGGGCCAACGTCCTGACTTTC.

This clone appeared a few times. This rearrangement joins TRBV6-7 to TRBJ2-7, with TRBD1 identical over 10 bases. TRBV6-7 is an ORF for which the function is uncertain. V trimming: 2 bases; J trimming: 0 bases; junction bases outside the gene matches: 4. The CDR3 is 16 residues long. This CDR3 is CASSYGGQGLSYEQYF. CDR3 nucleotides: TGTGCCAGCAGTTACGGGGGACAGGGGCTCTCCTACGAGCAGTACTTC.

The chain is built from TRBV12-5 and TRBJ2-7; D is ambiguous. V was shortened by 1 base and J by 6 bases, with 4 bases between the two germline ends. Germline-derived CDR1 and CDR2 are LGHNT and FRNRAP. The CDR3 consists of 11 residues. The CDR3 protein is CASGLEREQYF. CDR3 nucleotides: TGTGCTAGTGGTTTGGAGCGCGAGCAGTACTTC.

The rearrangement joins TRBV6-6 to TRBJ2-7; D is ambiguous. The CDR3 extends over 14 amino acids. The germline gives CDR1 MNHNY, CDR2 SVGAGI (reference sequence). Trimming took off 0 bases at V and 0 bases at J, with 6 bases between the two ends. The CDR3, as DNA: TGTGCCAGCAGTTACTCAGTTTTCTCCTACGAGCAGTACTTC. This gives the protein CASSYSVFSYEQYF.

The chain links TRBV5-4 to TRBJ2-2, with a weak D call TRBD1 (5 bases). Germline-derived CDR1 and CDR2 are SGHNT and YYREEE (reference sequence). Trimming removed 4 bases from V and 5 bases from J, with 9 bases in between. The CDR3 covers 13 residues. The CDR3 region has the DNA TGTGCCAGCAGCATCCCAGGGACCGGGGAGCTGTTTTTT. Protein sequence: CASSIPGTGELFF.

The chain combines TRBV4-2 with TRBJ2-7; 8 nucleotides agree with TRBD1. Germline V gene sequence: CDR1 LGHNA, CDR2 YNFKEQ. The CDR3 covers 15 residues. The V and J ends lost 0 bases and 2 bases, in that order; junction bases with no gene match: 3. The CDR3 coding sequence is TGTGCCAGCAGCCAAGAACAGGGGGGACCCTACGAGCAGTACTTC. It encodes CASSQEQGGPYEQYF.

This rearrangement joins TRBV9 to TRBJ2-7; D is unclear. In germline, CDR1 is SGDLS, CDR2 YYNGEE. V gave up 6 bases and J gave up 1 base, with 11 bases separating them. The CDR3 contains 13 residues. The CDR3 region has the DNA TGTGCCAGCAACCTGGACGGATCCTACGAGCAGTACTTC. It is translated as CASNLDGSYEQYF.

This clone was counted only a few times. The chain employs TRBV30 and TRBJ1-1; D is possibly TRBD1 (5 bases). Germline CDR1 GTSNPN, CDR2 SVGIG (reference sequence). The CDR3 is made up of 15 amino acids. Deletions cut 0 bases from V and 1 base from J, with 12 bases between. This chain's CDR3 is CAWSVRLGGNTEAFF. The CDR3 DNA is TGTGCCTGGAGTGTACGCCTCGGGGGGAACACTGAAGCTTTCTTT.

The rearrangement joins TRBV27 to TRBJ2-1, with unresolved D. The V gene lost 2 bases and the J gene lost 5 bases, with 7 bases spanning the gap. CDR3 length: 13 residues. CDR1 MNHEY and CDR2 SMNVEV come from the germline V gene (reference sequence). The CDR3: CASSLSRNNEQFF. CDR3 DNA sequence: TGTGCCAGCAGTTTAAGCCGAAACAATGAGCAGTTCTTC.

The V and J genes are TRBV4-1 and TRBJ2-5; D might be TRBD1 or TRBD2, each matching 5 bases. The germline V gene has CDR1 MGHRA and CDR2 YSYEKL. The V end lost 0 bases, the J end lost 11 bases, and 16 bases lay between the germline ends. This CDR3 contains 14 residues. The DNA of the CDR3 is TGCGCCAGCAGCCAAGATGCCGGGGCCTTGGAGCAGTACTTC. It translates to CASSQDAGALEQYF.

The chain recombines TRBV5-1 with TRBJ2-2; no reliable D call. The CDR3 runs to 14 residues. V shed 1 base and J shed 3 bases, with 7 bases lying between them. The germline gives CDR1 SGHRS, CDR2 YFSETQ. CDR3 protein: CASSLLAYTGELFF. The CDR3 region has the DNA TGCGCCAGCAGCTTGTTAGCTTACACCGGGGAGCTGTTTTTT.

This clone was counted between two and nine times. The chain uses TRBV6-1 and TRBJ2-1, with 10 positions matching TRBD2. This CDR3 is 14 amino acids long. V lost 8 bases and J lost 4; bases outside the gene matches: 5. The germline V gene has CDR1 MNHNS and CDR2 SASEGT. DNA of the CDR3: TGTGCCAGCCAGACTAGCGGGCGGTACAATGAGCAGTTCTTC. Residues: CASQTSGRYNEQFF.

The CDR3 reads CASKPGGRGDYGYTF. DNA for the CDR3: TGTGCCAGCAAGCCCGGGGGCAGGGGCGACTATGGCTACACCTTC. V gene TRBV5-4 combines with J gene TRBJ1-2, with D perhaps TRBD1 (6 bases). Trimming removed 6 bases from V and 3 bases from J, with 18 bases in between. Germline CDR1 SGHNT, CDR2 YYREEE (reference sequence). This CDR3 region has 15 residues.